This T cell receptor beta chain was obtained from a study of blood T cell repertoires in COVID-19. Across the study: Donors in the United States, Italy and Spain gave samples during acute or convalescent COVID-19.

Clones were read by immunoSEQ multiplex PCR, and TCRdb kept only the in-frame ones, dropping some. The sample holds approximately 140,000 clones, less than 90% seen once. CDR3 length: 16 amino acids. Seattle enrolled patients during active infection and tracked them longitudinally. Sequencing input: peripheral blood. This chain joins TRBV12-2 and TRBJ2-2; the D call TRBD2 from the table was never checked on the DNA. TRBV12-2 counts as a pseudogene. The clonotype comes from a human donor with COVID-19, enrolled during active disease. The donor label of this sample is uncertain. CDR3 nucleotides: TGTGCAAGTCGCTTCCCGGGACTAGCTAACACCGGGGAGCTGTTTTTT. Amino acid sequence: CASRFPGLANTGELFF.